The 13 T cell receptor beta chains in this list originate from one sample, sequenced in a study of shared clonotypes between healthy human individuals. Terminally differentiated effector memory CD45RA+ cells were excluded from the naive CD8 cells, which were CD45RO-negative and positively selected for CCR7. TCRdb's copy holds only in-frame clones and misses some; the assay was immunoSEQ multiplex PCR. The sample has more than 2 million clones, 85% to 95% seen once. Material for sequencing was naive CD8+ T cells from PBMCs. Receptors originate from a man aged 18-30 years in good health. Some clones in this sample may be carry-over from other donors' samples.

The rearrangement joins TRBV9 to TRBJ2-6; no definite D call. There are 16 residues in the CDR3. V was trimmed by 4 bases and J by 4 bases, leaving 15 bases between them. The germline CDR1 and CDR2 sequences are SGDLS and YYNGEE. The CDR3 loop reads CASSPFIVSGANVLTF. CDR3 coding DNA: TGTGCCAGCAGCCCCTTTATAGTATCGGGGGCCAACGTCCTGACTTTC.

J is TRBJ1-4 and V is TRBV2, with a tentative D call TRBD1 (5 bases). V gave up 7 bases and J gave up 8 bases, with 11 bases separating them. The germline gives CDR1 SNHLY, CDR2 FYNNEI. The CDR3 totals 12 residues. The CDR3 protein is CASTLQEEKLFF. DNA for the CDR3: TGTGCCAGCACCCTACAGGAGGAAAAACTGTTTTTT.

This clone has a single count. This CDR3 is also generated by other DNA sequences in the sample. The chain links TRBV7-9 to TRBJ2-3; D is unclear. This CDR3 region has 12 residues. Germline V CDR1 and CDR2: SEHNR, FQNEAQ (reference sequence). The V gene lost 5 bases and the J gene lost 2 bases, with 5 bases spanning the gap. The CDR3 DNA follows: TGTGCCAGCAGCGCATCCACAGATACGCAGTATTTT. Translating it yields CASSASTDTQYF.

This chain uses TRBV5-6 with TRBJ1-4; D perhaps matches TRBD1 (5 bases). In germline, CDR1 is SGHDT, CDR2 YYEEEE. Between the trimmed V and J ends, which lost 4 bases and 6 bases, there was a span of 16 bases. The CDR3 is made up of 15 amino acids. This chain's CDR3 is CASSPRRGTDEKLFF. In DNA form, the CDR3 reads TGTGCCAGCAGCCCGAGGAGAGGGACCGATGAAAAACTGTTTTTT.

This chain joins TRBV4-3 and TRBJ2-7, with D maybe TRBD1 (6 bases). V lost 0 bases and J 1 base, leaving 10 bases between the germline ends. Germline CDR1 LGHNA, CDR2 YSLEER. CDR3 length: 15 amino acids. The CDR3 bases are TGCGCCAGCAGCCAAGATGCCAGGGGATCCTACGAGCAGTACTTC. This codes for CASSQDARGSYEQYF.

The J gene is TRBJ1-2, the V gene TRBV6-1; 11 bases are a match to TRBD1. The V segment lost 5 bases and the J segment 4 bases; nucleotides outside the gene matches: 6. CDR3 length: 15 amino acids. Germline CDR1 reads MNHNS; CDR2 reads SASEGT. CDR3: CASSNRDRGAYGYTF. The CDR3 DNA is TGTGCCAGCAGTAACCGGGACAGGGGGGCCTATGGCTACACCTTC.

The V and J genes are TRBV28 and TRBJ2-3; 15 nucleotides line up with TRBD2. CDR1 MDHEN and CDR2 SYDVKM come from the germline V gene. Trimming took 2 bases from V and 0 from J; bases not matched to a gene: 15. The CDR3 runs to 22 residues. CDR3 residues: CASSLSPNPGLAGGYSTDTQYF. CDR3 coding DNA: TGTGCCAGCAGTTTAAGCCCAAATCCGGGACTAGCGGGAGGTTATAGCACAGATACGCAGTATTTT.

The chain combines TRBV6-6 with TRBJ2-7; the match to TRBD1 covers 9 bases. Looked up from germline, CDR1 is MNHNY and CDR2 is SVGAGI (reference sequence). Losses at the gene ends were 6 bases for V and 7 bases for J; bases not matched to a gene: 4. The length of the CDR3 is 12 residues. The CDR3 loop reads CASSWGQGEQYF. In nucleotides, the CDR3 is TGTGCCAGCAGCTGGGGACAGGGTGAGCAGTACTTC.

The V call is TRBV7-9, the J call TRBJ2-5; TRBD1 matches at 11 bases. J gave up 5 bases and V 4 bases, and 3 bases lay outside the gene matches. This CDR3 contains 14 residues. Germline V gene lookup returns CDR1 SEHNR and CDR2 FQNEAQ (reference sequence). CDR3 region: CASSSWTGGETQYF. In DNA, the CDR3 is TGTGCCAGCAGCTCCTGGACAGGGGGCGAGACCCAGTACTTC.

The chain uses TRBV9 and TRBJ1-2; weak D call: TRBD1 (5 bases). Germline assignment: CDR1 SGDLS and CDR2 YYNGEE. V lost 5 bases and J 4 bases, leaving 12 bases between the germline ends. The CDR3 is 13 residues long. The CDR3 coding sequence is TGTGCCAGCAGGCTAGGGACGGGCTATGGCTACACCTTC. It codes for CASRLGTGYGYTF.

This clone showed up just once. The chain employs TRBV7-9 and TRBJ1-4, with D possibly matching TRBD1 (6 bases). The CDR3 has 14 amino acids. Germline V gene lookup returns CDR1 SEHNR and CDR2 FQNEAQ (reference sequence). Trimming stripped 11 bases from V and 8 bases from J, with 21 bases between. CDR3 sequence: CAASTDRSQEKLFF. CDR3 sequence (DNA): TGTGCCGCAAGTACCGACAGGTCCCAAGAAAAACTGTTTTTT.

The table lists this clone with a count of one. This chain joins TRBV2 and TRBJ1-3; 7 bases agree with TRBD1. The V and J ends lost 3 bases and 0 bases, in that order; junction bases with no gene match: 5. The CDR3 extends over 16 amino acids. The germline CDR1 and CDR2 sequences are SNHLY and FYNNEI. CDR3: CASSDRGISSGNTIYF. CDR3 bases: TGTGCCAGCAGTGACAGGGGGATCAGCTCTGGAAACACCATATATTTT.

This sequence joins TRBV15 and TRBJ1-4; D gene uncertain. CDR1 LNHNV and CDR2 YYDKDF come from the germline V gene (reference sequence). The CDR3 sequence is 16 residues long. V shed 2 bases and J shed 8 bases, with 18 bases lying between them. The CDR3: CATSRTEGAALEKLFF. The DNA of the CDR3 is TGTGCCACCAGCAGAACCGAGGGAGCAGCGCTCGAAAAACTGTTTTTT. Together with reference TRBV15 and TRBJ1-4, the CDR3 gives the full variable domain: DAMVIQNPRYQVTQFGKPVTLSCSQTLNHNVMYWYQQKSSQAPKLLFHYYDKDFNNEADTPDNFQSRRPNTSFCFLDIRSPGLGDTAMYLCATSRTEGAALEKLFFGSGTQLSVL.